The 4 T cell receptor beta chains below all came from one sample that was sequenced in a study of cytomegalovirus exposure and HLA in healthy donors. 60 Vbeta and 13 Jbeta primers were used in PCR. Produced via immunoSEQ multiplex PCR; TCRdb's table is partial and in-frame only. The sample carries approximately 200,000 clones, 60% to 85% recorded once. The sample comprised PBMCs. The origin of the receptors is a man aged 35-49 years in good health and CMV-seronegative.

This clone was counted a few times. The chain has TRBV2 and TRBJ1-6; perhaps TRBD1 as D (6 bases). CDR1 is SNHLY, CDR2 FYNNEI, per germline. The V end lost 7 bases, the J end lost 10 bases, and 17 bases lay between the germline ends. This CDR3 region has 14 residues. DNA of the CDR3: TGTGCCAGCACCAAGGGGGACCTCTTGTCACCCCTCCACTTT. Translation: CASTKGDLLSPLHF. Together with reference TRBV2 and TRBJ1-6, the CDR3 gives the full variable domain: EPEVTQTPSHQVTQMGQEVILRCVPISNHLYFYWYRQILGQKVEFLVSFYNNEISEKSEIFDDQFSVERPDGSNFTLKIRSTKLEDSAMYFCASTKGDLLSPLHFGNGTRLTVT.

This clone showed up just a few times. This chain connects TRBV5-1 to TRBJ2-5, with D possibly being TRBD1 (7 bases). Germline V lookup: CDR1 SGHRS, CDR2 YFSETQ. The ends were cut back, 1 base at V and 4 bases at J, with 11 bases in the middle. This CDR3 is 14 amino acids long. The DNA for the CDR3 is TGCGCCAGCAGCTTGAACAGGGGAGGAGAGACCCAGTACTTC. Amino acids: CASSLNRGGETQYF.

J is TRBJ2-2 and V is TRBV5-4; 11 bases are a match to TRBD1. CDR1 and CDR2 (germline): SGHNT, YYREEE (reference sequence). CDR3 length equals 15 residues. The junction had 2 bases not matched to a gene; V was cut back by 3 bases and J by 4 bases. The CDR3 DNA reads TGTGCCAGCAGCTCTGGACAGGGGGCCACCGGGGAGCTGTTTTTT. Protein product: CASSSGQGATGELFF.

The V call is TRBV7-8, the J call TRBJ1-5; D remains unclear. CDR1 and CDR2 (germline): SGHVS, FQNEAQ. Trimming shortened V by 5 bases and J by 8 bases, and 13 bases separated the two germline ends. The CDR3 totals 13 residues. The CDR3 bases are TGTGCCAGCAGCCCAGGCTACGGCAAGCCCCAGCATTTT. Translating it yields CASSPGYGKPQHF. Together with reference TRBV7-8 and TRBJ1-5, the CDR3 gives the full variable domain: GAGVSQSPRYKVAKRGQDVALRCDPISGHVSLFWYQQALGQGPEFLTYFQNEAQLDKSGLPSDRFFAERPEGSVSTLKIQRTQQEDSAVYLCASSPGYGKPQHFGDGTRLSIL.